The 14 T cell receptor beta chains below all came from one sample that was sequenced in a study of OX40 agonist ivuxolimab in advanced cancers. TCRdb's copy holds only in-frame clones and misses some; the assay was immunoSEQ multiplex PCR. The sample comprises tens of thousands of clones, 85% of which are singletons, and roughly 0.89% rests with the top ten. Specimen: CD4+ or CD8+ T cells sorted from blood, collected in a trial of the OX40 agonist ivuxolimab. The receptors shown here come from an adult with an advanced solid tumor such as melanoma, head and neck, liver or kidney cancer.

The rearrangement joins TRBV19 to TRBJ2-5; perhaps TRBD2 as D (6 bases). Germline V gene data show CDR1 as LNHDA and CDR2 as SQIVND (reference sequence). This CDR3 has 13 residues. Trimming took 5 bases from V and 1 from J, leaving 8 bases between them. The CDR3 here is CASSGGVQETQYF. The DNA of the CDR3 is TGTGCCAGTAGTGGAGGGGTCCAAGAGACCCAGTACTTC. The variable domain in full, with the rest retrieved from reference TRBV19 and TRBJ2-5, is DGGITQSPKYLFRKEGQNVTLSCEQNLNHDAMYWYRQDPGQGLRLIYYSQIVNDFQKGDIAEGYSVSREKKESFPLTVTSAQKNPTAFYLCASSGGVQETQYFGPGTRLLVL.

This clone was found a few times. The chain has TRBV28 and TRBJ1-5, with D possibly TRBD1 on 5 matching bases. Germline lookup yields CDR1 MDHEN and CDR2 SYDVKM. There are 19 residues in the CDR3. V was pared by 3 bases and J by 2 bases, with 23 bases between. DNA for the CDR3: TGTGCCAGCAGTTTGCTGGTAGTGAGGGGACCGGTGGGCAATCAGCCCCAGCATTTT. Translated, it gives CASSLLVVRGPVGNQPQHF.

This clone was detected a few times. V gene TRBV18 combines with J gene TRBJ1-2; tentatively, D is TRBD1 (5 bases). The CDR3 extends over 15 amino acids. V was shortened by 3 bases and J by 8 bases, with 19 bases between the two germline ends. Germline CDR1 reads KGHSH; CDR2 reads LQKENI. In nucleotides, the CDR3 is TGTGCCAGCTCACCTGCTCTGAACGGGGCTAGGGGCTACACCTTC. Translation: CASSPALNGARGYTF. Full variable domain (rest looked up from reference TRBV18 and TRBJ1-2): NAGVMQNPRHLVRRRGQEARLRCSPMKGHSHVYWYRQLPEEGLKFMVYLQKENIIDESGMPKERFSAEFPKEGPSILRIQQVVRGDSAAYFCASSPALNGARGYTFGSGTRLTVV.

The rearrangement joins TRBV7-9 to TRBJ2-7, with a possible D match to TRBD2 (6 bases). Per germline, CDR1 SEHNR and CDR2 FQNEAQ (reference sequence). The CDR3 has 16 residues. Trimming took 1 base from V and 7 from J, leaving 20 bases between them. The CDR3 DNA reads as TGTGCCAGCAGCTTAGGACGAGGACCGGGAGCCTGGGAGCAGTACTTC. As protein: CASSLGRGPGAWEQYF.

This rearrangement joins TRBV7-9 to TRBJ1-1, with 7 bases fitting TRBD1. The V and J ends lost 5 bases and 2 bases, in that order; junction bases with no gene match: 5. The CDR3 runs 14 residues. Germline CDR1 reads SEHNR; CDR2 reads FQNEAQ (reference sequence). CDR3 loop: CASSPTGINTEAFF. In DNA, the CDR3 is TGTGCCAGCAGCCCGACAGGGATTAACACTGAAGCTTTCTTT.

This sequence joins TRBV7-6 and TRBJ2-3; no reliable D call. The CDR3 is made up of 14 amino acids. Germline values: CDR1 SGHVS, CDR2 FNYEAQ. The V end lost 2 bases, the J end lost 0 bases, and 6 bases lay between the germline ends. In DNA, the CDR3 is TGTGCCAGCAGCTTACGTCCAAGCACAGATACGCAGTATTTT. As protein: CASSLRPSTDTQYF.

This chain joins TRBV7-9 and TRBJ2-7; D is unresolved. The CDR3 has 12 amino acids. Germline assignment: CDR1 SEHNR and CDR2 FQNEAQ (reference sequence). Trimming pared 3 bases from V and 3 bases from J, leaving 6 bases between. The CDR3: CASSLHGYEQYF. The CDR3 DNA sequence: TGTGCCAGCAGCTTGCACGGCTACGAGCAGTACTTC.

J is TRBJ1-4 and V is TRBV11-3; 12 bases match TRBD1. This CDR3 is built from 15 residues. Germline CDR1 reads SGHNT; CDR2 reads YENEEA. With 2 bases clipped from V and 8 bases from J, the junction kept 3 bases outside the gene matches. CDR3 DNA sequence: TGTGCCAGCAGCTTAAGGGACAGGGGGCGGGAAAAACTGTTTTTT. Translated: CASSLRDRGREKLFF. Variable domain in full (rest from reference TRBV11-3 and TRBJ1-4): EAGVVQSPRYKIIEKKQPVAFWCNPISGHNTLYWYLQNLGQGPELLIRYENEEAVDDSQLPKDRFSAERLKGVDSTLKIQPAELGDSAVYLCASSLRDRGREKLFFGSGTQLSVL.

This chain uses TRBV12-5 with TRBJ1-1, with no clear D. Trimming left V 3 bases short and J 1 base short, with 6 bases between. This CDR3 is 13 amino acids long. The germline V gene has CDR1 LGHNT and CDR2 FRNRAP. The CDR3 loop is CASGFATNTEAFF. The CDR3 region has the DNA TGTGCTAGTGGTTTCGCCACGAACACTGAAGCTTTCTTT.

The genes are TRBV20-1 and TRBJ2-7, with D maybe TRBD1 (6 bases). Germline V lookup: CDR1 DFQATT, CDR2 SNEGSKA (reference sequence). The CDR3 has 11 amino acids. V lost 2 bases and J 5 bases, leaving 7 bases between the germline ends. Here the CDR3 reads CSARQGNEQYF. Here the CDR3 DNA reads TGCAGTGCTAGACAGGGGAACGAGCAGTACTTC.

The chain combines TRBV19 with TRBJ2-7, with 10 bases matching TRBD2. Germline trimming cut 4 bases from V and 1 base from J; bases unmatched to any gene: 7. The CDR3 has 16 residues. Germline values: CDR1 LNHDA, CDR2 SQIVND (reference sequence). CDR3 nucleotide sequence: TGTGCCAGTAGTAGGGGAGGAGCGGGAGGGTCCTACGAGCAGTACTTC. Amino acids: CASSRGGAGGSYEQYF.

CDR3: CASSRQEGTAGRQFF. In DNA form, the CDR3 reads TGTGCCAGCAGCCGTCAGGAGGGGACTGCAGGAAGGCAGTTCTTC. The chain carries TRBV7-3 and TRBJ2-1, with a tentative D call TRBD2 (6 bases). The V gene's germline CDR1 is SGHTA and CDR2 FQGTGA. V was trimmed by 5 bases and J by 12 bases, leaving 23 bases between them. The CDR3 runs 15 residues.

This clone was observed a handful of times. The V call is TRBV2, the J call TRBJ1-2; D is unclear. CDR3 length: 13 amino acids. V was clipped by 2 bases and J by 3 bases, with 7 bases between them. CDR1 is SNHLY, CDR2 FYNNEI, per germline. CDR3 in DNA: TGTGCCAGCAGTGAAAGGGAGGACTATGGCTACACCTTC. It specifies CASSEREDYGYTF.

Points on this clone: Other nucleotide sequences from this sample produce the same CDR3. The chain couples TRBV5-1 to TRBJ2-5; D possibly corresponds to TRBD2 (6 bases). Trimming stripped 5 bases from V and 5 bases from J, with 13 bases between. CDR3 length: 13 amino acids. The germline CDR1 and CDR2 sequences are SGHRS and YFSETQ. The CDR3 loop reads CASRGTGDETQYF. The CDR3 DNA reads TGCGCCAGCAGAGGGACGGGGGACGAGACCCAGTACTTC.